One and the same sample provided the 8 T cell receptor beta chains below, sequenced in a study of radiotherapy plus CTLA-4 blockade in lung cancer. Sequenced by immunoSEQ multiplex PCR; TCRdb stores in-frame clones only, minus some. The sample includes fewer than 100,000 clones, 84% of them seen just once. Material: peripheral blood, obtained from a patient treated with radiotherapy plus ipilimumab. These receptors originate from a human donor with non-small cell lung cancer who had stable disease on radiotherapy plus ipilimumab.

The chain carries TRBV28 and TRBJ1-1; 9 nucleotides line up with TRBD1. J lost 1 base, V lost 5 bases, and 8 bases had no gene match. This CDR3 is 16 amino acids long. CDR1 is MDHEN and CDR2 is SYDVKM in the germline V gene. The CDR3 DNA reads TGTGCCAGCAGTCCCAGGGACAGGGTTACGAACACTGAAGCTTTCTTT. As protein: CASSPRDRVTNTEAFF.

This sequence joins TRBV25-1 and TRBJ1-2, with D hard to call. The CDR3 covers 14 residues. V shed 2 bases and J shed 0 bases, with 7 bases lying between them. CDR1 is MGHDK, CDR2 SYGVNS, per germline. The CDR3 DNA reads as TGTGCCAGCAGTGAAGCCGGAGCTAACTATGGCTACACCTTC. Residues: CASSEAGANYGYTF.

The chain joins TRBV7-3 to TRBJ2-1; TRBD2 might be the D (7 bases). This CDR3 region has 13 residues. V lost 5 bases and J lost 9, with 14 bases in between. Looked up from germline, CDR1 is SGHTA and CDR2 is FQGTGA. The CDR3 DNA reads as TGTGCCAGCAGCCCCGGGGGGCCGGTTGAGCAGTTCTTC. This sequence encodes CASSPGGPVEQFF.

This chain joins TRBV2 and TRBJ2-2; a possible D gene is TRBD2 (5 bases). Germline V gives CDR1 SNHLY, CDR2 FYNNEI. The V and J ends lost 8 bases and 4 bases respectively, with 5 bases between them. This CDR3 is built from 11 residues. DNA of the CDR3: TGTGCCAGCGGGAGCACCGGGGAGCTGTTTTTT. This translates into CASGSTGELFF.

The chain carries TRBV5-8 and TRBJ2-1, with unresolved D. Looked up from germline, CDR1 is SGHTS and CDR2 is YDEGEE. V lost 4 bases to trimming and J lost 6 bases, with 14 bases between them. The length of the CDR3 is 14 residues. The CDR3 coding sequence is TGTGCCAGCAGCCCGGTTTGGAAGACCAATGAGCAGTTCTTC. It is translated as CASSPVWKTNEQFF. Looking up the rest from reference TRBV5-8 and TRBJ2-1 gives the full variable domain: EAGVTQSPTHLIKTRGQQATLRCSPISGHTSVYWYQQALGLGLQFLLWYDEGEERNRGNFPPRFSGRQFPNYSSELNVNALELEDSALYLCASSPVWKTNEQFFGPGTRLTVL.

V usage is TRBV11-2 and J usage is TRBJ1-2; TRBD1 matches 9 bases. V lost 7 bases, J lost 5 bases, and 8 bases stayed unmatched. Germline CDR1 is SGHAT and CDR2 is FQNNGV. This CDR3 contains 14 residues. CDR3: CASTQPGQGYGYTF. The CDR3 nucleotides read TGTGCCAGCACCCAACCTGGACAGGGGTATGGCTACACCTTC. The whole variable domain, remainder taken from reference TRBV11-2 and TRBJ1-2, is EAGVAQSPRYKIIEKRQSVAFWCNPISGHATLYWYQQILGQGPKLLIQFQNNGVVDDSQLPKDRFSAERLKGVDSTLKIQPAKLEDSAVYLCASTQPGQGYGYTFGSGTRLTVV.

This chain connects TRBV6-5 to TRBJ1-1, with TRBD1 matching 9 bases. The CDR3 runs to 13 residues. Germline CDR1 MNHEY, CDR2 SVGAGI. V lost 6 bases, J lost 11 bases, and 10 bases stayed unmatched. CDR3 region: CASRSGQGLRAFF. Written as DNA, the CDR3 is TGTGCCAGCAGGTCTGGACAGGGGCTGAGGGCTTTCTTT.

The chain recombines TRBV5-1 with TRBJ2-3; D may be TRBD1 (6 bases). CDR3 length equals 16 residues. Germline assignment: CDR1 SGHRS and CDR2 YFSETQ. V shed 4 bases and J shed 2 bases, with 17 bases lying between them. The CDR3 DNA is TGCGCCAGCAGCCCTGCCGGGACACAATTCACAGATACGCAGTATTTT. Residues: CASSPAGTQFTDTQYF.